These 31 T cell receptor beta chains came from one sample sequenced in a study of cytomegalovirus exposure and HLA in healthy donors (dated by TCRdb to 2016 to 2017). Library generation was performed with the immunoSEQ multiplex PCR assay. For the multiplex PCR, a mixture combining 60 forward primers for TCR Vbeta segments and 13 reverse primers for TCR Jbeta segments was used. Imported from immuneACCESS, the table was reduced by TCRdb to in-frame sequences with V and J called. These copies leave out some clones; in studies compared against another copy, an unresolved V gene accounts for under half, and the cause of the remainder is not known. The table for this sample lists 110,000 or so clones; 70% to 85% of them were counted only once. The ten largest clones capture around 2.5% of the sample. Sequences were obtained from PBMCs. Receptors originate from a woman aged 18 to 35 in good health and CMV-seronegative.

The V call is TRBV19, the J call TRBJ2-3; 8 nucleotides agree with TRBD1. V lost 4 bases and J lost 1; bases outside the gene matches: 7. The CDR3 is made up of 16 amino acids. Germline CDR1 LNHDA, CDR2 SQIVND (reference sequence). CDR3 amino acids: CASSRKGQGGTDTQYF. In nucleotides, the CDR3 is TGTGCCAGTAGTAGAAAAGGACAGGGAGGCACAGATACGCAGTATTTT.

This clone was recorded a few times. The chain joins TRBV2 to TRBJ1-1, with unresolved D. The CDR3 has 12 amino acids. V gave up 6 bases and J gave up 7 bases, with 12 bases separating them. The germline CDR1 and CDR2 sequences are SNHLY and FYNNEI. CDR3 residues: CASRFETGEAFF. Written as DNA, the CDR3 is TGTGCCAGCAGATTCGAGACGGGTGAAGCTTTCTTT.

This clone appeared once. V is TRBV9 and J is TRBJ2-7; TRBD1 agrees at 7 bases. Germline V CDR1 and CDR2: SGDLS, YYNGEE. V shed 0 bases and J 12 bases; nucleotides not matched to a gene: 15. The length of the CDR3 is 15 residues. CDR3 region: CASSVERGGTVKPYV. The CDR3 DNA sequence: TGTGCCAGCAGCGTAGAGAGGGGTGGGACAGTTAAGCCGTACGTC.

This clone appeared a few times. This chain uses TRBV9 with TRBJ2-3, with TRBD1 matching 8 bases. After removal of 7 bases from V and 4 bases from J, the junction contained 8 bases not matched to a gene. This CDR3 spans 14 amino acids. From germline, CDR1 is SGDLS and CDR2 YYNGEE. The CDR3 DNA reads as TGTGCCAGCTCCTGGGCAGGGGGCTCAGATACGCAGTATTTT. Amino acid sequence: CASSWAGGSDTQYF. The full variable domain, in which reference TRBV9 and TRBJ2-3 provide the parts outside the CDR3, is DSGVTQTPKHLITATGQRVTLRCSPRSGDLSVYWYQQSLDQGLQFLIQYYNGEERAKGNILERFSAQQFPDLHSELNLSSLELGDSALYFCASSWAGGSDTQYFGPGTRLTVL.

This rearrangement joins TRBV15 to TRBJ2-3; a weak D match, TRBD2 (5 bases). The CDR3 spans 15 residues. Germline V gene data show CDR1 as LNHNV and CDR2 as YYDKDF (reference sequence). V was cut by 8 bases and J by 1 base, with 16 bases left in between. CDR3 amino acids: CATSSRAGRTDTQYF. The CDR3 DNA is TGTGCCACCTCCTCGAGGGCAGGCCGCACAGATACGCAGTATTTT. Supplemented by reference TRBV15 and TRBJ2-3, the full variable domain reads DAMVIQNPRYQVTQFGKPVTLSCSQTLNHNVMYWYQQKSSQAPKLLFHYYDKDFNNEADTPDNFQSRRPNTSFCFLDIRSPGLGDTAMYLCATSSRAGRTDTQYFGPGTRLTVL.

The chain carries TRBV18 and TRBJ1-2, with D maybe TRBD1 (5 bases). Germline CDR1 and CDR2: KGHSH and LQKENI. The CDR3 extends over 16 amino acids. V was trimmed by 3 bases and J by 0 bases, leaving 14 bases between them. The CDR3 coding sequence is TGTGCCAGCTCACCCCTGGAGGGGTGGACTAACTATGGCTACACCTTC. Protein sequence: CASSPLEGWTNYGYTF.

This sequence joins TRBV2 and TRBJ1-5; 7 positions match TRBD1. Looked up from germline, CDR1 is SNHLY and CDR2 is FYNNEI. Trimming cost V 4 bases and J 2 bases; bases outside gene matches: 5. This CDR3 spans 15 amino acids. CDR3 DNA: TGTGCCAGCAGTGCAACAGGGGTCGGCAATCAGCCCCAGCATTTT. Translated, it gives CASSATGVGNQPQHF.

V usage is TRBV19 and J usage is TRBJ2-3, with TRBD2 matching over 13 bases. Germline CDR1 reads LNHDA; CDR2 reads SQIVND (reference sequence). The CDR3 is 16 amino acids. Trimming at V came to 5 bases and at J to 6 bases, leaving 8 bases not matched to a gene. The CDR3 here is CASSPPGLAGKDTQYF. CDR3 nucleotides: TGTGCCAGTAGTCCCCCGGGACTAGCGGGAAAGGATACGCAGTATTTT.

The chain is built from TRBV5-1 and TRBJ1-6; TRBD1 agrees at 7 bases. Germline-derived CDR1 and CDR2 are SGHRS and YFSETQ. CDR3 size: 17 residues. V shed 4 bases and J 1 base; nucleotides not matched to a gene: 8. Written as DNA, the CDR3 is TGCGCCAGCAGCCCCTCACAGGGGACATCCTATAATTCACCCCTCCACTTT. Translation gives CASSPSQGTSYNSPLHF.

This clone showed up many times. V usage is TRBV30 and J usage is TRBJ1-6; weak D call: TRBD1 (5 bases). Trimming left V 5 bases short and J 7 bases short, with 12 bases between. The germline V gene has CDR1 GTSNPN and CDR2 SVGIG (reference sequence). The CDR3 runs 13 residues. The CDR3 loop is CAWHRYQNSPLHF. CDR3 nucleotides: TGTGCCTGGCACAGGTACCAAAATTCACCCCTCCACTTT.

This clone has just a few counts. The chain employs TRBV19 and TRBJ1-5, with 9 nucleotides matching TRBD1. CDR3 length: 15 residues. J lost 4 bases, V lost 3 bases, and 4 bases had no gene match. The germline gives CDR1 LNHDA, CDR2 SQIVND (reference sequence). CDR3 sequence (DNA): TGTGCCAGTAGTATGACAGGGGGTATGAATCAGCCCCAGCATTTT. Translation gives CASSMTGGMNQPQHF.

This chain connects TRBV30 to TRBJ2-7; 8 bases match TRBD1. The CDR3 covers 12 residues. From germline, CDR1 is GTSNPN and CDR2 SVGIG (reference sequence). The V gene end was trimmed by 5 bases and the J gene end by 5 bases; junction bases not matched to a gene: 5. CDR3 coding DNA: TGTGCCTGGGGAACAGGGGGAAACGAGCAGTACGTC. Translating it yields CAWGTGGNEQYV.

This clone was found once. The V and J genes are TRBV7-9 and TRBJ2-3, with 12 bases identical to TRBD1. Germline assignment: CDR1 SEHNR and CDR2 FQNEAQ (reference sequence). V dropped 5 bases and J dropped 5; count of bases not matched to a gene: 5. This CDR3 is built from 15 residues. The CDR3 nucleotides read TGTGCCAGCAGCCGGGGACAGGGGGCAGGAGATACGCAGTATTTT. Encoded protein: CASSRGQGAGDTQYF.

The chain links TRBV21-1 to TRBJ2-5; TRBD1, as called in the table, went unchecked against the DNA. TRBV21-1 constitutes a pseudogene. The CDR3 loop spans 16 amino acids. DNA of the CDR3: TGTGCCAGCAGCAAAAGGGGACAGGGTGAAGCGGAGACCCAGTACTTC. Amino acid sequence: CASSKRGQGEAETQYF.

The chain couples TRBV15 to TRBJ1-1; a possible D gene is TRBD1 (6 bases). This CDR3 has 13 amino acids. In germline, CDR1 is LNHNV, CDR2 YYDKDF (reference sequence). The V end lost 4 bases, the J end lost 10 bases, and 16 bases lay between the germline ends. In nucleotides, the CDR3 is TGTGCCACCAGCACGGTACAGGGCCGGGGAGCTTTCTTT. Translated: CATSTVQGRGAFF.

The V call is TRBV11-2, the J call TRBJ1-1; no clear D. The CDR3 has 14 residues. Trimming took 4 bases from V and 7 from J, leaving 16 bases between them. The germline V gene encodes CDR1 SGHAT and CDR2 FQNNGV. This CDR3 is CASSYSPRGFEAFF. The CDR3 region has the DNA TGTGCCAGCAGCTATTCTCCTAGAGGGTTTGAAGCTTTCTTT.

The chain uses TRBV28 and TRBJ2-7, with a weak D call TRBD1 (6 bases). The CDR3 has 15 amino acids. Germline V gene data show CDR1 as MDHEN and CDR2 as SYDVKM. V shed 6 bases and J shed 5 bases, with 20 bases lying between them. This chain's CDR3 is CASRQFPDRLNEQYF. DNA of the CDR3: TGTGCCAGCAGACAATTTCCCGACAGGCTGAACGAGCAGTACTTC.

This chain joins TRBV7-9 and TRBJ2-1; D might be TRBD1 (6 bases). V lost 0 bases and J lost 0, with 9 bases in between. Germline CDR1 is SEHNR and CDR2 is FQNEAQ (reference sequence). The CDR3 totals 16 residues. The CDR3 protein is CASSLADRSSYNEQFF. The CDR3 region has the DNA TGTGCCAGCAGCTTAGCCGACAGGAGCTCCTACAATGAGCAGTTCTTC.

The CDR3 bases are TGCGCCAGCCTCCAGGGATCAGACACTGAAGCTTTCTTT. Encoded protein: CASLQGSDTEAFF. The gene calls are TRBV10-2 and TRBJ1-1; tentatively, D is TRBD1 (5 bases). Germline assignment: CDR1 WSHSY and CDR2 SAAADI. The V and J ends lost 8 bases and 3 bases respectively, with 13 bases between them. The CDR3 extends over 13 amino acids.

This rearrangement joins TRBV6-6 to TRBJ2-1, with TRBD2 matching 11 bases. V shed 7 bases, J shed 15 bases, and the junction held 5 bases outside the gene matches. The germline gives CDR1 MNHNY, CDR2 SVGAGI (reference sequence). The CDR3 is made up of 11 amino acids. The CDR3 DNA reads TGTGCCAGCACCGCCGGGACTAGCGGGTTCTTC. Translated: CASTAGTSGFF.

In its sample, this clone ranks as medium-sized. The chain links TRBV11-2 to TRBJ2-7; 8 nucleotides match TRBD1. CDR3 length equals 14 residues. The germline V gene has CDR1 SGHAT and CDR2 FQNNGV. The trim removed 5 bases at V and 3 bases at J, leaving 6 bases unmatched. CDR3 loop: CASSPRDRHYEQYF. The CDR3 DNA follows: TGTGCCAGCAGCCCCCGGGACAGGCACTACGAGCAGTACTTC.

This clone showed up just once. The chain carries TRBV5-1 and TRBJ2-2; 9 nucleotides line up with TRBD1. Germline V CDR1 and CDR2: SGHRS, YFSETQ. The CDR3 totals 17 residues. The ends lost 4 bases at V and 2 bases at J; junction bases unmatched: 9. CDR3 sequence reads: CASSIPRDRANTGELFF. The CDR3 DNA is TGCGCCAGCAGCATCCCCCGGGACAGGGCCAACACCGGGGAGCTGTTTTTT.

CDR3 in amino acids: CATSRDYAGAETQYF. The CDR3 region has the DNA TGTGCCACCAGCAGAGATTACGCAGGGGCAGAGACCCAGTACTTC. The gene calls are TRBV15 and TRBJ2-5; tentatively, D is TRBD1 (6 bases). V was pared by 0 bases and J by 4 bases, with 12 bases between. Germline lookup yields CDR1 LNHNV and CDR2 YYDKDF (reference sequence). CDR3 size: 15 residues.

V and J are TRBV5-1 and TRBJ1-1; 7 bases map to TRBD1. This CDR3 region has 13 residues. V shed 3 bases and J 5 bases; nucleotides not matched to a gene: 4. CDR1 and CDR2 (germline): SGHRS, YFSETQ. CDR3: CASSSDRVTEAFF. The CDR3 DNA reads TGCGCCAGCAGCTCCGACAGGGTAACTGAAGCTTTCTTT.

This chain joins TRBV7-6 and TRBJ1-5, with 7 positions matching TRBD1. V shed 1 base, J shed 7 bases, and the junction held 10 bases outside the gene matches. The CDR3 is 16 amino acids. Germline V gene lookup returns CDR1 SGHVS and CDR2 FNYEAQ. The CDR3 sequence: CASSLGVYRGGQPQHF. CDR3 bases: TGTGCCAGCAGCTTAGGGGTATACAGGGGAGGCCAGCCCCAGCATTTT.

This rearrangement joins TRBV28 to TRBJ1-1; D is possibly TRBD1 (5 bases). The CDR3 consists of 13 residues. CDR1 is MDHEN and CDR2 is SYDVKM in the germline V gene. V lost 3 bases, J lost 4 bases, and 9 bases lay in between. Written as DNA, the CDR3 is TGTGCCAGCAGTTTGTCAGGGCGCACTGAAGCTTTCTTT. Encoded protein: CASSLSGRTEAFF.

This clone was observed a single time. This chain connects TRBV25-1 to TRBJ2-5; 7 positions match TRBD1. The CDR3 has 15 amino acids. Germline V gene lookup returns CDR1 MGHDK and CDR2 SYGVNS. V dropped 1 base and J dropped 4; count of bases not matched to a gene: 6. CDR3: CASSELGTALETQYF. CDR3 in DNA: TGTGCCAGCAGTGAATTGGGGACAGCGTTAGAGACCCAGTACTTC.

This chain links TRBV5-4 with TRBJ2-1; tentative D call: TRBD2 (6 bases). Trimming pared 3 bases from V and 1 base from J, leaving 14 bases between. Germline CDR1 is SGHNT and CDR2 is YYREEE (reference sequence). This CDR3 region has 16 residues. The CDR3, as DNA: TGTGCCAGCAGCTCTACAGCCGGGACTTCCTACAATGAGCAGTTCTTC. Translating gives CASSSTAGTSYNEQFF.

CDR3 DNA: TGTGCCAGCAGTGGGGGTAGCGGGAGACTAAGCTCCTACAATGAGCAGTTCTTC. Amino acids: CASSGGSGRLSSYNEQFF. The V call is TRBV2, the J call TRBJ2-1; 9 bases agree with TRBD2. The junction had 10 bases not matched to a gene; V was cut back by 4 bases and J by 0 bases. Germline V gene data show CDR1 as SNHLY and CDR2 as FYNNEI. The CDR3 contains 18 residues. The full variable domain, rest sourced from reference TRBV2 and TRBJ2-1, is EPEVTQTPSHQVTQMGQEVILRCVPISNHLYFYWYRQILGQKVEFLVSFYNNEISEKSEIFDDQFSVERPDGSNFTLKIRSTKLEDSAMYFCASSGGSGRLSSYNEQFFGPGTRLTVL.

The chain is built from TRBV18 and TRBJ2-7; D is perhaps TRBD2 (6 bases). CDR1 and CDR2 (germline): KGHSH, LQKENI. V shed 3 bases and J shed 5 bases, with 11 bases lying between them. CDR3 length: 13 residues. Written as DNA, the CDR3 is TGTGCCAGCTCACCGACTAGTCCCAACGAGCAGTACTTC. It yields the protein CASSPTSPNEQYF.

This clone was recorded only once. The chain couples TRBV28 to TRBJ1-5, with D uncertain. CDR1 is MDHEN and CDR2 is SYDVKM in the germline V gene. The CDR3 is 12 amino acids. Trimming pared 4 bases from V and 3 bases from J, leaving 4 bases between. The CDR3 here is CASSSINQPQHF. The CDR3 region has the DNA TGTGCCAGCAGTTCTATCAATCAGCCCCAGCATTTT.